The rows below give T cell receptor beta chains drawn from one sample of a study of beta chain features in type 1 diabetes. The repertoire was sequenced with immunoSEQ multiplex PCR; TCRdb's copy has only in-frame clones and lacks some. In the table there are roughly 350,000 clones, around 9.6% of which are singletons. The source material was central memory CD4+ T cells from blood. These receptors were obtained from a man between 25 and 39 years old with type 1 diabetes. Both conserved end residues are part of each CDR3. Each record gives: J gene, clone size, V gene, CDR3 protein. Clone sizes are given selectively: once, few, many, or a class where the clone is expanded.

>TRBJ1-1|many|TRBV7-2
CASSLVGSMNTEAFF
>TRBJ1-3|NA|TRBV29-1
CSVKLGDSGNTIYF
>TRBJ2-5|NA|TRBV27
CASSDDQLMETQYF
>TRBJ2-5|many|TRBV7-9
CASSISGQGRLQETQYF
>TRBJ2-2|few|TRBV4-3
CASSQEKLYTGELFF
>TRBJ1-2|NA|TRBV7-2
CASSLDRVEGYTF
>TRBJ2-7|NA|TRBV5-4
CASSQELAVGDYEQYF
>TRBJ1-4|few|TRBV30
CAFPGGPEDEKLFF
>TRBJ1-1|NA|TRBV19
CASSIREGTTTEAFF
>TRBJ1-1|many|TRBV7-9
CASSLGLDRGQRSTEAFF
>TRBJ1-2|NA|TRBV29-1
CSVSRGRDRVVVYTF
>TRBJ2-3|NA|TRBV11-1
CASSLLAGGPDTQYF
>TRBJ1-2|NA|TRBV7-6
CASSLYNGYTF
>TRBJ1-5|NA|TRBV7-8
CASSPGTGTLSNQPQHF
>TRBJ2-5|few|TRBV4-3
CASSHDRDSRSQYF
>TRBJ1-1|few|TRBV7-8
CASSRDRVLATPAFF
>TRBJ1-1|few|TRBV5-4
CASSLAGGRTEAFF
>TRBJ2-7|NA|TRBV7-6
CASSLDVALRSYEQYF
>TRBJ2-1|NA|TRBV7-2
CASSPDSNYNEQFF
>TRBJ2-7|many|TRBV7-2
CASKSLTSGGGSYEQYF
>TRBJ1-3|NA|TRBV7-2
CASSSQGFGNTIYF
>TRBJ1-2|few|TRBV29-1
CSVKGQGDLGYTF
>TRBJ2-7|few|TRBV6-1
CASSPNFIVEQYF
>TRBJ2-7|NA|TRBV14
CASSPSAGAYEQYF
>TRBJ2-2|few|TRBV5-4
CASSPGTSGSSGTGELFF
>TRBJ2-1|few|TRBV18
CASSPRSSGSSYNEQFF
>TRBJ1-4|few|TRBV5-8
CASSPGTGIEKLFF
>TRBJ2-7|NA|TRBV2
CASSERLRALYEQYF
>TRBJ2-1|many|TRBV7-9
CASSDNEQFF
>TRBJ2-5|few|TRBV19
CASSIAAGKETQYF
>TRBJ2-2|NA|TRBV19
CASSKWGFNTGELFF
>TRBJ1-4|NA|TRBV6-5
CASSEGQAEKLFF
>TRBJ1-3|NA|TRBV19
CASIRPDGPSGNTIYF
>TRBJ1-1|few|TRBV7-3
CASSLSEGGEAFF
>NA|NA|TRBV6-5
CASTRTGGYEQYF
>TRBJ2-4|NA|TRBV18
CASSHSGQGNIQYF
>TRBJ1-4|few|TRBV19
CASSIVRQSPEKLFF
>TRBJ2-1|few|TRBV7-3
CASTPSGSLRDEQFF
>TRBJ2-1|NA|TRBV5-1
CASSSGTVYNEQFF
>TRBJ2-3|NA|TRBV30
CAWSSGQAPPDTQYF
>TRBJ2-2|NA|TRBV19
CASTKLPGLASGELFF
>TRBJ2-7|few|TRBV6-5
CASGQSFPYEQYF
>TRBJ1-5|many|TRBV2
CALGQGAGEPQHF
>TRBJ2-7|few|TRBV6-5
CASSHSARQYF
>TRBJ2-5|few|TRBV7-3
CASSLGVVETQYF
>TRBJ2-7|NA|TRBV28
CASKRGGGSSYEQYF
>TRBJ2-6|many|TRBV19
CASSITPILSPSGANVLTF
>TRBJ2-3|few|TRBV7-2
CASSFQTGGDTQYF
>TRBJ1-5|NA|TRBV28
CASSSLDRGGSNQPQHF
>TRBJ1-1|few|TRBV18
CASFTQQGDTEAFF
>TRBJ2-3|NA|TRBV23-1
CASSQEQDHLSTDTQYF
>TRBJ2-6|NA|TRBV4-2
CASSLTGGTGANVLTF
>TRBJ2-5|few|TRBV15
CATSRDRAYQETQYF
>TRBJ1-4|NA|TRBV7-9
CASSGRQGRLEKLFF
>TRBJ2-1|NA|TRBV2
CASQLLTANNEQFF
>TRBJ2-3|few|TRBV5-4
CASSLRSGSTDTQYF
>TRBJ2-7|NA|TRBV10-2
CASRSGSGSSYEQYF